This T cell receptor (beta chain) was identified during a study of blood T cell repertoires in COVID-19. CDR1 is SNHLY, CDR2 FYNNEI, per germline. V was pared by 7 bases and J by 2 bases, with 6 bases of the junction left unmatched. The CDR3 has 16 amino acids. The method was immunoSEQ multiplex PCR; TCRdb's version includes in-frame clones alone and lacks a portion of them. The table has hundreds of thousands of clones, 88% seen once. The V gene is TRBV2, the J gene TRBJ2-2; 11 bases line up with TRBD2. This TCR was recovered from a man in his forties with acute or convalescent COVID-19. Sequencing was performed on peripheral blood. The DNA for the CDR3 is TGTGCCAGCACTCAACTAGCGGGGGTCAACACCGGGGAGCTGTTTTTT. Amino acid sequence: CASTQLAGVNTGELFF.